This passage covers 2 T cell receptor beta chains from one sample sequenced in a study of regulatory T cells in long-lasting Graves disease (dated by TCRdb to the early 2020s). In light of the paper, this sample's time point label describes: newly diagnosed GD, antithyroid drugs for less than 3 months. For both TCR sequencing and RNA sequencing, RNA was extracted from PBMCs in TRIzol. Library prep was done by multiplex PCR. Instrument on record: Illumina HiSeq 4000. iRepertoire HTBI primers and Arm-PCR amplification of CDR3 regions were used to construct TCR beta libraries. The public sequencing data were trimmed at Q25 with fastp and processed into clonotypes with MiXCR by TCRdb, which kept only in-frame beta chains. Records with the same CDR3 protein are collapsed into one entry carrying the most frequent genes and DNA. The sample table records about 620,000 distinct CDR3 sequences; about 15% of these occur just once. The ten most abundant clones make up roughly 18% of the sample.

This same sample was also part of a study on T cells in Graves' hyperthyroidism and ophthalmopathy.

The source was peripheral blood mononuclear cells (PBMCs), collected at new diagnosis, from a patient treated with antithyroid drugs. The receptors were sampled from a woman aged 25 to 39 with Graves disease. Donor details come from another sample of the same person, matched by shared clones.

This clonotype was seen a few times. The chain is built from TRBV18 and TRBJ2-1, with D maybe TRBD1 (7 bases). Trimming removed 3 bases from V and 1 base from J, with 16 bases in between. The germline CDR1 and CDR2 sequences are KGHSH and LQKENI. This CDR3 comprises 17 residues. The CDR3 sequence is CASSPRTGEVSYNEQFF. CDR3 in DNA: TGTGCCAGCTCACCTCGAACAGGGGAGGTGTCCTACAATGAGCAGTTCTTC.

This clonotype was detected ten times or more. This chain uses TRBV7-9 with TRBJ1-2, with D uncertain. Trimming took 6 bases from V and 8 from J, leaving 19 bases between them. Germline assignment: CDR1 SEHNR and CDR2 FQNEAQ (reference sequence). The CDR3 runs 14 residues. CDR3 DNA: TGTGCCAGCAGTCTCGGACCCGGCCCTCGGGGCTACACCTTC. Translating gives CASSLGPGPRGYTF.